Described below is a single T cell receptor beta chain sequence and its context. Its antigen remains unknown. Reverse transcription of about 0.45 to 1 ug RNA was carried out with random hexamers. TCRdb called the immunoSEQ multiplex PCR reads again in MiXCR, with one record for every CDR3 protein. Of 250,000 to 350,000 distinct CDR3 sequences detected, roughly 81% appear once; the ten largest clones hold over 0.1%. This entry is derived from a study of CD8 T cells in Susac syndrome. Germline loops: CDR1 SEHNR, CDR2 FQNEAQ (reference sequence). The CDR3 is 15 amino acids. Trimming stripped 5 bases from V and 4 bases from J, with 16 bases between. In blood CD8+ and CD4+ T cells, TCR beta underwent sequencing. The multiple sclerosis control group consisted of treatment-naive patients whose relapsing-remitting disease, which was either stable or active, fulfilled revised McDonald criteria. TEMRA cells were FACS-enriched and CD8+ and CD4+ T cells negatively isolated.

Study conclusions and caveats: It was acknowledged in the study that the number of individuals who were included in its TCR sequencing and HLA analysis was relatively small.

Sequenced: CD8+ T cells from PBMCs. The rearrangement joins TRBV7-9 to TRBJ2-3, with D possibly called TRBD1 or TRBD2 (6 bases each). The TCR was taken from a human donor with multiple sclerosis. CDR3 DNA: TGTGCCAGCAGCCCTACAGGGAGGATGGCAGATACGCAGTATTTT. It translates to CASSPTGRMADTQYF.